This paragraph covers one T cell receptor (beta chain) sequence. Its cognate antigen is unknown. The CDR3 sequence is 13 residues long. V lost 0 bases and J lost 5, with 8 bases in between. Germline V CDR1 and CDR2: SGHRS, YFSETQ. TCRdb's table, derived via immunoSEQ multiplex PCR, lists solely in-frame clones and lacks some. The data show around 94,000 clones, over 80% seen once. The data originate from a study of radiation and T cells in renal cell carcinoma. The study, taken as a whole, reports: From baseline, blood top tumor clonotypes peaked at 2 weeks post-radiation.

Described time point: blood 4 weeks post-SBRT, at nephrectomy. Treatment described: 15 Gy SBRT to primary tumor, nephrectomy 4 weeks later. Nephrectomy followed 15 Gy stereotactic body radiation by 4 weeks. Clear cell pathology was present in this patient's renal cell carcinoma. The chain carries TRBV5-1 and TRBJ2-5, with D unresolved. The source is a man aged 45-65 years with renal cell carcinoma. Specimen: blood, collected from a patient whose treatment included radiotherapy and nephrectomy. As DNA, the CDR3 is TGCGCCAGCAGCTTGGTAGGTGGGGAGACCCAGTACTTC. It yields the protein CASSLVGGETQYF.